This T cell receptor beta chain originates from a study of T cells after yellow fever vaccination. TCRdb itself ran the 5' RACE reads through MiXCR, one entry per CDR3 protein. The data hold about 580,000 distinct CDR3 sequences, with about a sixth observed a single time. This clonotype was seen more than once but under ten times. Germline loops: CDR1 LNHNV, CDR2 YYDKDF (reference sequence). The CDR3 totals 15 residues. The ends were cut back, 1 base at V and 3 bases at J, with 10 bases in the middle. The source is a man aged 18 to 29 who received the YFV17D yellow fever vaccine. V usage is TRBV15 and J usage is TRBJ1-5; D is unresolved. The specimen was PBMCs, collected around 5 days after the first yellow fever vaccination. CDR3 coding DNA: TGTGCCACCAGCAGAGGAGAGGGTAACAATCAGCCCCAGCATTTT. This encodes CATSRGEGNNQPQHF.